This T cell receptor beta chain comes out of a study of beta chain features in type 1 diabetes (dated 2018 in TCRdb). With respect to the entire study: Mean age, gender distribution, total cell number and subset yield did not differ between patients and healthy donors. The study compared TCRB repertoires of sorted circulating CD4+ T cell subsets between recently diagnosed type 1 diabetes patients and matched healthy donors. Whereas all 30 or so donors provided naive and central memory subsets, regulatory and stem cell-like memory subsets were isolated from just 8 patients and roughly eight healthy donors. A total of about 100,000,000 sorted cells were examined across all samples, and RNA yield correlated strongly with the number of cells per subset. Paper-wide results and their limitations: Because cDNA was sequenced instead of genomic DNA, highly expressing activated cells could be over-represented, though the groups showed no difference in activation or CD3 levels. Fewer insertions and more nucleotide deletions at VDJ recombination sites were observed in patients with type 1 diabetes, implying thymic rearrangement abnormalities. In all four CD4+ subsets, TCRB CDR3 length was moderately but significantly shorter in type 1 diabetes patients. PCR might favor shorter templates, but patient and control samples were amplified and corrected together, so any skew would affect both groups equally. Naive, central memory and regulatory TCRB repertoires appeared more similar among patients than among healthy donors. HLA sub-analyses involved small numbers of individuals, so any influence of HLA type on TCRB rearrangement remained unresolved.

Each donor gave one peripheral blood draw, averaging approximately 110 mL, which was collected into heparinised tubes. A BD FACSAria II was used to sort naive, central memory, regulatory and stem cell-like memory CD4+ T cells with a panel that included CD45RO, CCR7, CD25, CD127, CD95 and CD27. A purity above 98% was achieved for all sorted populations. PBMCs were isolated immediately by Lymphoprep density gradient centrifugation and stained directly without culture. So that batch effects would be minimized, each experiment stained and sorted samples in pairs, pairing one healthy donor with one patient. From the germline V gene, CDR1 is LGHNA and CDR2 is YSLEER. The V end loses 0 bases and the J end loses 15 bases, and a stretch of 22 bases separates them. CDR3 length: 15 amino acids, cysteine to phenylalanine. The entry retains the CDR3 DNA only, 45 bases that are in frame from base 1. About this clone: It lacks a known antigen. No base quality values were provided; no much bigger clone lies one nucleotide off.

All of the isolated RNA was reverse transcribed with the High Capacity cDNA Reverse Transcription Kit, so expressed TCRB transcripts were sequenced. Deep immunoSEQ sequencing was performed on naive, central memory and regulatory T cell samples, with an average of about 3.6 million total reads per sample. Sorted cells were lysed in RLT buffer, and RNA was extracted using DNase-treated RNeasy Micro or Mini kits according to cell number. To prevent cross-contamination, every cell subset was processed on its own, while patient and healthy donor samples were processed together. The immunoSEQ multiplex PCR was used to amplify TCRB sequences from cDNA, yielding 87-bp fragments that span the CDR3 region. The amplicons were sequenced using the Illumina HiSeq platform. Under the source paper's analysis protocol: Synthetic template baselines were used to correct PCR bias computationally, reads within Hamming distance 2 were collapsed, and singletons that could not be merged were discarded. Reads were aligned against IMGT so that V, D and J genes, CDR3 length and insertions or deletions at six rearrangement sites could be assigned. Within each subset, clonotype counts were normalized to sorted cell number, and only after that were true diversity and Gini coefficients computed with the tcR R package. The overlap coefficient, calculated on TCRB nucleotide sequences, was used to measure repertoire sharing. What TCRdb holds here is the immuneACCESS table cut down to in-frame rearrangements. Part of the clones is not present; checked against another copy, under half of the missing clones reflect an unresolved V gene, and the others are unexplained. D and trimming come from the DNA, and the V and J calls and clone size come from that table. The sample includes about 52,000 clones, with roughly 39% observed a single time. Together, the top ten hold roughly 1.4% of the sample.

Sequencing was performed on Tregs from blood. What the cell subset or site label conveys for this sample: regulatory CD4+ T cells. The TCR was taken from a man aged 25 to 45 with type 1 diabetes. This chain is built from TRBV4-3 and TRBJ2-3; 5 matching bases give a weak D call of TRBD1. In nucleotides, the sequence is TGCGCCAGCAGCCAAGATCTTATATCAGGACACCTTCCCTATTTT. Its protein product is CASSQDLISGHLPYF.